This T cell receptor (beta chain) was captured in a study of control samples from healthy donors and cancer patients. The V segment lost 3 bases and the J segment 6 bases; nucleotides outside the gene matches: 5. There are 15 residues in the CDR3. Germline V gene lookup returns CDR1 LNHDA and CDR2 SQIVND (reference sequence). Libraries were prepared by immunoSEQ multiplex PCR; TCRdb keeps only in-frame clonotypes and omits some of them. The profile shows roughly 170,000 clones, about 90% of them singletons. Source material: blood. The receptor's source is a woman in her twenties or thirties in good health. The chain links TRBV19 to TRBJ2-1; 10 bases fit TRBD2. In DNA form, the CDR3 reads TGTGCCAGTAGTATGGGGGCTAGCGGGAGCAATGAGCAGTTCTTC. This translates into CASSMGASGSNEQFF.